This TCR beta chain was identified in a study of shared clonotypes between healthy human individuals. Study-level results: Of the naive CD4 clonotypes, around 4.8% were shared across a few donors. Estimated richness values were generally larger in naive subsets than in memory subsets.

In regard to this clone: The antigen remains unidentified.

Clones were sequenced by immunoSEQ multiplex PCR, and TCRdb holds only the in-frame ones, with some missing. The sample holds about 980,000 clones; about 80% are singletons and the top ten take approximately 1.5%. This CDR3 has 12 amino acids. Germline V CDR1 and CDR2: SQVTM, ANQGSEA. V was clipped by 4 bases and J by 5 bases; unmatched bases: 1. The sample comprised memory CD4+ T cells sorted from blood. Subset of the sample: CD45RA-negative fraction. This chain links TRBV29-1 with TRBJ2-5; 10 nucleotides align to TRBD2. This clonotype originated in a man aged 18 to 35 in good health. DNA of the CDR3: TGCAGCGTTGCTAGCGGGGGTGAGACCCAGTACTTC. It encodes CSVASGGETQYF.